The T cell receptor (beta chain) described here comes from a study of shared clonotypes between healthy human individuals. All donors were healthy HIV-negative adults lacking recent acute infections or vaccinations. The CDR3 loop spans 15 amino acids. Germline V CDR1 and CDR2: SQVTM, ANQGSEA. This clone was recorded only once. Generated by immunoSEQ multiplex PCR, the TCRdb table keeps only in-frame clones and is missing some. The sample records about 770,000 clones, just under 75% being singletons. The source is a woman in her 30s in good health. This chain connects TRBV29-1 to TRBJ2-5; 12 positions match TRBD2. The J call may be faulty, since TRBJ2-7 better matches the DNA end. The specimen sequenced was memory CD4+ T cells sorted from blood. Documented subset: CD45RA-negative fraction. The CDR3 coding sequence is TGCAGCGTCGGATCGACTAGCGGGAGACCCTACGAGCAGTACTTC. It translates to CSVGSTSGRPYEQYF.